One sample yielded the 17 T cell receptor beta chains listed below, sequenced in a study of identical twins. From the 5' RACE reads, TCRdb called clonotypes with MiXCR, one entry per CDR3 protein. The data contain hundreds of thousands of distinct CDR3 sequences, around 6.9% of them singletons. This same sample was also taken into another study, of yellow fever vaccine responses in identical twins.

The source material was memory (CD45RO+) T cells sorted from blood. Receptors were obtained from a woman in her late teens or twenties in good health.

The chain uses TRBV3-1 and TRBJ1-6; perhaps TRBD1 as D (6 bases). Germline V gene data show CDR1 as LGHDT and CDR2 as YNNKEL (reference sequence). V shed 4 bases and J shed 9 bases, with 10 bases lying between them. This CDR3 is built from 13 residues. CDR3 sequence: CASSRGQSSPLHF. The CDR3 DNA is TGTGCCAGCAGCCGGGGACAAAGTTCACCCCTCCACTTT. The full variable domain, in which reference TRBV3-1 and TRBJ1-6 provide the parts outside the CDR3, is DTAVSQTPKYLVTQMGNDKSIKCEQNLGHDTMYWYKQDSKKFLKIMFSYNNKELIINETVPNRFSPKSPDKAHLNLHINSLELGDSAVYFCASSRGQSSPLHFGNGTRLTVT.

This clonotype was detected ten times or more. As DNA, the CDR3 is TGCGCCAGCAGCTCGGGAGACAGGGAGGTGACAGATACGCAGTATTTT. Translating gives CASSSGDREVTDTQYF. The rearrangement joins TRBV5-1 to TRBJ2-3; TRBD1 might be the D (7 bases). The CDR3 has 16 residues. Germline CDR1 and CDR2: SGHRS and YFSETQ. V shed 3 bases and J shed 3 bases, with 17 bases lying between them.

This clonotype was seen many times. V is TRBV5-1 and J is TRBJ2-2; a weak D match, TRBD2 (6 bases). The ends were cut back, 2 bases at V and 3 bases at J, with 11 bases in the middle. The germline V gene has CDR1 SGHRS and CDR2 YFSETQ. The CDR3 runs 15 residues. Here the CDR3 reads CASSFQRRDTGELFF. DNA for the CDR3: TGCGCCAGCAGCTTCCAAAGGAGGGACACCGGGGAGCTGTTTTTT.

This clonotype was picked up many times. The V call is TRBV7-8, the J call TRBJ2-7; D ambiguous. CDR1 is SGHVS, CDR2 FQNEAQ, per germline. Trimming stripped 0 bases from V and 4 bases from J, with 10 bases between. The CDR3 is 14 amino acids. The CDR3 spells CASSLASSEYEQYF. CDR3 bases: TGTGCCAGCAGCTTAGCGTCCAGTGAATACGAGCAGTACTTC.

This clonotype occurred many times. J is TRBJ2-3 and V is TRBV15; possible D gene TRBD2, 5 bases. Germline V lookup: CDR1 LNHNV, CDR2 YYDKDF (reference sequence). V lost 5 bases and J lost 1, with 13 bases in between. This CDR3 is 15 amino acids long. The CDR3 nucleotides read TGTGCCACCAGCTTTACTAGGGTTGGCACAGATACGCAGTATTTT. The encoded protein is CATSFTRVGTDTQYF. The whole variable domain, filled in from reference TRBV15 and TRBJ2-3, reads DAMVIQNPRYQVTQFGKPVTLSCSQTLNHNVMYWYQQKSSQAPKLLFHYYDKDFNNEADTPDNFQSRRPNTSFCFLDIRSPGLGDTAMYLCATSFTRVGTDTQYFGPGTRLTVL.

This clonotype was observed many times. The rearrangement joins TRBV10-3 to TRBJ2-3; D might be TRBD1 (6 bases). CDR3 length equals 16 residues. The V and J ends lost 10 bases and 0 bases respectively, with 20 bases between them. Per germline, CDR1 ENHRY and CDR2 SYGVKD. CDR3 DNA: TGTGCCACGCGCCAGGGGCAGGCCCTTAGCACAGATACGCAGTATTTT. Its translation: CATRQGQALSTDTQYF.

At least ten counts were recorded for this clonotype. The rearrangement uses TRBV25-1 and TRBJ2-2, with a possible D match to TRBD1 (5 bases). This CDR3 has 14 amino acids. Germline assignment: CDR1 MGHDK and CDR2 SYGVNS. V was cut by 7 bases and J by 1 base, with 10 bases left in between. CDR3 DNA sequence: TGTGCCAGCACTCCCACAGGGAACACCGGGGAGCTGTTTTTT. Translated: CASTPTGNTGELFF. Based on the CDR3 plus reference TRBV25-1 and TRBJ2-2, the full variable domain is EADIYQTPRYLVIGTGKKITLECSQTMGHDKMYWYQQDPGMELHLIHYSYGVNSTEKGDLSSESTVSRIRTEHFPLTLESARPSHTSQYLCASTPTGNTGELFFGEGSRLTVL.

In this sample, this clonotype turned up a few times. This sequence joins TRBV4-3 and TRBJ1-2; 8 bases line up with TRBD1. Unmatched junction bases numbered 7, after V lost 1 base and J lost 0 bases. The CDR3 runs 17 residues. Germline assignment: CDR1 LGHNA and CDR2 YSLEER. The DNA of the CDR3 is TGCGCCAGCAGCCAAGCGTCAGCAGGGGGCCCTAACTATGGCTACACCTTC. Translation: CASSQASAGGPNYGYTF.

This clonotype was seen at least ten times. The chain joins TRBV6-5 to TRBJ2-7, with D tentatively TRBD2 (5 bases). The CDR3 has 14 amino acids. The germline V and J ends were trimmed by 1 base and 3 bases, with 10 bases remaining between them. The germline CDR1 and CDR2 sequences are MNHEY and SVGAGI. The CDR3 reads CASSYLSGNYEQYF. The CDR3 DNA sequence: TGTGCCAGCAGTTACTTGAGCGGAAACTACGAGCAGTACTTC.

This clonotype was seen many times. V is TRBV27 and J is TRBJ2-2, with D uncertain. The CDR3 has 14 residues. V shed 5 bases and J shed 1 base, with 8 bases lying between them. The germline CDR1 and CDR2 sequences are MNHEY and SMNVEV (reference sequence). The chain's CDR3 is CASSHSKNTGELFF. The CDR3 nucleotides read TGTGCCAGCAGTCACAGTAAGAACACCGGGGAGCTGTTTTTT.

DNA of the CDR3: TGTGCCAGTCGGACCCGGACAGCGAACACCGGGGAGCTGTTTTTT. Translation gives CASRTRTANTGELFF. The genes are TRBV27 and TRBJ2-2, with D perhaps matching TRBD1 (6 bases). CDR1 is MNHEY, CDR2 SMNVEV, per germline (reference sequence). The V gene lost 9 bases and the J gene lost 0 bases, with 14 bases spanning the gap. CDR3 length: 15 amino acids.

This clonotype was detected only a few times. The chain carries TRBV5-1 and TRBJ1-1; D call uncertain. The ends were cut back, 5 bases at V and 0 bases at J, with 8 bases in the middle. The CDR3 spans 13 residues. Per germline, CDR1 SGHRS and CDR2 YFSETQ. CDR3 bases: TGCGCCAGCAGTGGCCTACTGAACACTGAAGCTTTCTTT. This gives the protein CASSGLLNTEAFF. The complete variable domain, with remaining parts taken from reference TRBV5-1 and TRBJ1-1, reads KAGVTQTPRYLIKTRGQQVTLSCSPISGHRSVSWYQQTPGQGLQFLFEYFSETQRNKGNFPGRFSGRQFSNSRSEMNVSTLELGDSALYLCASSGLLNTEAFFGQGTRLTVV.

This clonotype has only a few counts. V is TRBV7-2 and J is TRBJ2-3, with TRBD2 identical over 7 bases. V lost 5 bases to trimming and J lost 5 bases; unmatched junction nucleotides: 10. The CDR3 covers 15 residues. The germline CDR1 and CDR2 sequences are SGHTA and FQGNSA. The CDR3, as DNA: TGTGCCAGCAGCCCGGGCAGCGGGGTGGTAGATACGCAGTATTTT. This sequence encodes CASSPGSGVVDTQYF.

V and J are TRBV20-1 and TRBJ1-1; tentatively, D is TRBD1 (5 bases). This CDR3 is built from 12 residues. The ends were cut back, 5 bases at V and 8 bases at J, with 15 bases in the middle. Per germline, CDR1 DFQATT and CDR2 SNEGSKA (reference sequence). The CDR3 DNA reads TGCAGTGCTCCGCTGGACAATCACGAAGCTTTCTTT. The encoded protein is CSAPLDNHEAFF.

The rearrangement uses TRBV11-3 and TRBJ2-2; TRBD1 matches at 7 bases. Trimming at V came to 5 bases and at J to 6 bases, leaving 3 bases not matched to a gene. The germline CDR1 and CDR2 sequences are SGHNT and YENEEA. The length of the CDR3 is 13 residues. Written as DNA, the CDR3 is TGTGCCAGCAGCGACAGGGTTCCCGGGGAGCTGTTTTTT. Translating it yields CASSDRVPGELFF.

There are many counts of this clonotype. The rearrangement links TRBV11-2 to TRBJ2-1; 9 positions match TRBD2. The junction had 18 bases not matched to a gene; V was cut back by 5 bases and J by 7 bases. The germline CDR1 and CDR2 sequences are SGHAT and FQNNGV. The CDR3 covers 18 residues. CDR3 in amino acids: CASSPRLAAGGGGNEQFF. In DNA, the CDR3 is TGTGCCAGCAGCCCTCGACTAGCGGCCGGAGGCGGGGGTAATGAGCAGTTCTTC.

The V call is TRBV19, the J call TRBJ2-6; D uncertain. The germline V and J ends were trimmed by 6 bases and 13 bases, with 16 bases remaining between them. The CDR3 has 13 residues. In germline, CDR1 is LNHDA, CDR2 SQIVND (reference sequence). The CDR3 DNA reads as TGTGCCAGTAGGGACGGACGGGTTGGAGTCCTGACTTTC. This gives the protein CASRDGRVGVLTF.